This is a list of T cell receptor beta chains from one sample in a study of CD8 T cells in Susac syndrome. TCRdb passed the immunoSEQ multiplex PCR reads through MiXCR, listing each CDR3 protein once. In the table there are more than 100,000 distinct CDR3 sequences, about 95% of which are singletons. Sequencing was done on a sample of CD8+ T cells from PBMCs. These receptors came from a human donor with Susac syndrome. CDR3s include the opening cysteine and the closing phenylalanine or tryptophan. A D gene is named only where the DNA matches it firmly. Rows give clone size only sometimes, using once, few, many, or a class for an expanded clone.

abundance,j_gene,d_gene,v_gene,CDR3aa,CDR3nt
NA,TRBJ1-1,NA,TRBV29-1,CSVENRRSTMAFF,TGCAGCGTTGAGAACCGACGGTCTACGATGGCTTTCTTT
NA,TRBJ2-6,TRBD1,TRBV12-3/TRBV12-4,CASSWTGPGANVLTF,TGTGCCAGCAGCTGGACAGGGCCTGGGGCCAACGTCCTGACTTTC
once,TRBJ1-2,TRBD1,TRBV18,CASSPRETGVNYGYTF,TGTGCCAGCTCACCACGCGAGACAGGGGTAAACTATGGCTACACCTTC
NA,TRBJ2-5,NA,TRBV4-1,CASSQDHRRDGRWSQETQYF,TGCGCCAGCAGCCAAGATCATCGCCGGGACGGCCGGTGGAGCCAAGAGACCCAGTACTTC
NA,TRBJ2-7,TRBD1,TRBV15,CATSADRGWSEQYF,TGTGCCACCAGCGCTGACAGGGGGTGGTCCGAGCAGTACTTC
NA,TRBJ2-7,NA,TRBV15,CATSWSGGSGEQYF,TGTGCCACCTCATGGTCGGGGGGCAGTGGCGAGCAGTACTTC
NA,TRBJ1-3,NA,TRBV9,CASSGNRDGSGNTIYF,TGTGCCAGCAGCGGAAACCGGGACGGCTCTGGAAACACCATATATTTT
NA,TRBJ2-1,NA,TRBV20-1,CSAREEGTPIYNEQFF,TGCAGTGCTAGAGAAGAGGGGACTCCCATATACAATGAGCAGTTCTTC
NA,TRBJ2-1,NA,TRBV25-1,CASSESGAAYNEQFF,TGTGCCAGCAGTGAATCAGGGGCAGCCTACAATGAGCAGTTCTTC
NA,TRBJ2-7,NA,TRBV5-6,CASTQGGYNEQYF,TGTGCCAGCACCCAAGGCGGTTATAACGAGCAGTACTTC
NA,TRBJ2-3,NA,TRBV16,CASSQSRADTQYF,TGTGCCAGCAGCCAATCAAGGGCAGATACGCAGTATTTT
NA,TRBJ2-1,TRBD2,TRBV12-3/TRBV12-4,CASSFGGGLREQFF,TGTGCCAGCAGTTTCGGCGGGGGGCTCCGAGAGCAGTTCTTC
NA,TRBJ1-4,TRBD1,TRBV29-1,CSVVWPTGGEKLFF,TGCAGCGTTGTATGGCCCACAGGGGGAGAAAAACTGTTTTTT
NA,TRBJ1-1,TRBD1,TRBV12-5,CASGSYRQGTEAFF,TGTGCTAGTGGTTCCTATCGACAGGGGACTGAAGCTTTCTTT
NA,TRBJ1-1,NA,TRBV29-1,CSVEIPTGSTEAFF,TGCAGCGTTGAAATTCCAACAGGGAGCACTGAAGCTTTCTTT
NA,TRBJ2-7,TRBD2,TRBV5-6,CASSLWTSGYYEQYF,TGTGCCAGCAGCTTATGGACTAGCGGTTACTACGAGCAGTACTTC
NA,TRBJ2-5,NA,TRBV9,CASSWGLGVMETQYF,TGTGCCAGCAGCTGGGGGTTGGGGGTTATGGAGACCCAGTACTTC
NA,TRBJ1-4,NA,TRBV5-1,CASNGRGSANEKLFF,TGCGCCAGCAACGGGCGGGGTTCAGCTAATGAAAAACTGTTTTTT
once,TRBJ1-6,NA,TRBV27,CASSLNRADSPLHF,TGTGCCAGCAGTTTAAATAGGGCTGATTCACCCCTCCACTTT
once,TRBJ1-2,NA,TRBV6-2/TRBV6-3,CASSTDRYYGYTF,TGTGCCAGCAGCACCGACAGGTACTATGGCTACACCTTC
NA,TRBJ2-2,TRBD1,TRBV29-1,CSADRGRGGELFF,TGCAGCGCCGACAGGGGGAGAGGCGGGGAGCTGTTTTTT
NA,TRBJ2-3,NA,TRBV15,CATSIPPGRITDTQYF,TGTGCCACCAGCATCCCCCCCGGGCGTATCACAGATACGCAGTATTTT
once,TRBJ1-2,NA,TRBV5-6,CASSLEQALYGYTF,TGTGCCAGCAGCTTGGAACAGGCCCTCTATGGCTACACCTTC
NA,TRBJ2-7,TRBD1,TRBV20-1,CSARSGQGQGEQYF,TGCAGTGCTAGGTCCGGACAGGGCCAGGGAGAGCAGTACTTC
NA,TRBJ2-7,NA,TRBV4-3,CASSQGQYSYEQYF,TGCGCCAGCAGCCAAGGACAGTACTCCTACGAGCAGTACTTC
NA,TRBJ1-5,NA,TRBV4-2,CASSQGATADQPQHF,TGTGCCAGCAGCCAAGGGGCGACAGCTGATCAGCCCCAGCATTTT
NA,TRBJ2-7,TRBD1,TRBV15,CATSGDRVHEQYF,TGTGCCACCAGCGGGGACAGGGTCCACGAGCAGTACTTC
NA,TRBJ1-3,NA,TRBV19,CASSIDPGSSGNTIYF,TGTGCCAGTAGTATAGATCCCGGCAGCTCTGGAAACACCATATATTTT
NA,TRBJ2-5,TRBD1,TRBV12-5,CASGPPTGLALSSQETQYF,TGTGCTAGTGGTCCACCGACAGGGTTGGCTCTCTCCTCCCAAGAGACCCAGTACTTC
NA,TRBJ1-2,NA,TRBV6-5,CASSYEGTSYGYTF,TGTGCCAGCAGTTACGAGGGGACTAGCTATGGCTACACCTTC
NA,TRBJ1-2,NA,TRBV20-1,CSAREGGIGYTF,TGCAGTGCTAGAGAGGGGGGGATCGGCTACACCTTC
NA,TRBJ1-5,NA,TRBV20-1,CSARSRAAQWPQHF,TGCAGTGCTAGGTCAAGGGCAGCCCAATGGCCCCAGCATTTT
NA,TRBJ2-5,NA,TRBV5-6,CASSWPGTDQETQYF,TGTGCCAGCAGCTGGCCAGGCACCGACCAAGAGACCCAGTACTTC
NA,TRBJ2-7,TRBD2,TRBV13,CASSPGPSGHSYEQYF,TGTGCCAGCAGCCCCGGCCCTAGCGGACACTCCTACGAGCAGTACTTC
NA,TRBJ1-2,NA,TRBV29-1,CSVEDLYGYTF,TGCAGCGTTGAAGATCTCTATGGCTACACCTTC
NA,TRBJ1-1,NA,TRBV25-1,CASQLGGDMNTEAFF,TGTGCCAGCCAACTTGGGGGGGACATGAACACTGAAGCTTTCTTT
NA,TRBJ1-2,NA,TRBV5-4,CASSWGRGYTF,TGTGCCAGCAGCTGGGGCCGAGGCTACACCTTC
NA,TRBJ2-5,TRBD2,TRBV5-6,CASSIPGLEETQYF,TGTGCCAGCAGCATACCGGGACTAGAAGAGACCCAGTACTTC
NA,TRBJ1-2,NA,TRBV30,CAWTHFTQIYNYGYTF,TGTGCCTGGACCCATTTCACCCAGATTTATAACTATGGCTACACCTTC
once,TRBJ1-2,TRBD1,TRBV25-1,CASSDLGQGDYGYTF,TGTGCCAGCAGTGATCTCGGACAGGGTGACTATGGCTACACCTTC
NA,TRBJ1-2,NA,TRBV5-6,CASSTGTAHYGYTF,TGTGCCAGCAGCACCGGGACGGCCCACTATGGCTACACCTTC